This T cell receptor (beta chain) emerged from a study of blood T cell repertoires in COVID-19. Germline CDR1 reads GTSNPN; CDR2 reads SVGIG (reference sequence). Trimming took off 0 bases at V and 5 bases at J, with 10 bases between the two ends. CDR3 length: 13 amino acids. In the source study's methods: Estimation of nucleated cell counts was performed using reference gene primer amplification. The method was immunoSEQ multiplex PCR; TCRdb's version includes in-frame clones alone and lacks a portion of them. D and trimming come from the DNA, and the V and J calls and clone size come from that table. The sample holds roughly 280,000 clones, 85% to 95% seen once.

This clonotype originated in a man in his forties or fifties who had been exposed to COVID-19. This chain uses TRBV30 with TRBJ2-5; maybe TRBD1 (6 bases). Sequenced input: PBMCs or T cells enriched from blood (not recorded which). This chain's CDR3 is CAWSVITGETQYF. Here the CDR3 DNA reads TGTGCCTGGAGTGTAATCACAGGGGAGACCCAGTACTTC.